In its sample, the clone carrying this T cell receptor beta chain was seen a few times. The data originate from a study of shared clonotypes between healthy human individuals. The material for each subset, its genomic DNA, was split evenly across several immunoSEQ plates. Among the unsorted PBMC samples, replicate PCRs used approximately 270 ng DNA, 25,000 to 30,000 T cell genomes. Unsorted PBMC DNA went through sequencing on ten immunoSEQ deep assay plates. Per the original methods: For the immunoSEQ data, sequences were junction-only without quality scores, so filtering differed. Profiling relied on immunoSEQ multiplex PCR, and the TCRdb table lists in-frame clones only, not all of them. That table furnishes V, J and clone size, whereas the DNA furnished D and trimming. This table has more than 450,000 clones, more than 65% appearing once. Unmatched junction bases numbered 2, after V lost 3 bases and J lost 7 bases. Germline CDR1 and CDR2: SGHTA and FQGNSA. There are 14 residues in the CDR3.

The TCR originated in a middle-aged woman in good health. Some clones in this sample may be carry-over from other donors' samples. The chain is built from TRBV7-2 and TRBJ2-7, with 14 bases matching TRBD2. The sample was PBMCs. As DNA, the CDR3 is TGTGCCAGCAGCTTCCGGACTAGCGGGAGGGAGCAGTACTTC. Translating gives CASSFRTSGREQYF.